These 25 T cell receptor beta chains originate from one sample sequenced in a study of radiation and T cells in renal cell carcinoma. Time point denoted: baseline pretreatment blood. Treatment meaning: 15 Gy SBRT to primary tumor, nephrectomy 4 weeks later. The data were produced by immunoSEQ multiplex PCR, yet TCRdb's version contains in-frame clones alone and is incomplete. In the table there are about 140,000 clones, around four fifths of which are singletons. The specimen was blood, collected from a patient whose treatment included radiotherapy and nephrectomy. These receptors were taken from a woman between 45 and 65 years old with renal cell carcinoma.

The V gene is TRBV7-2, the J gene TRBJ1-5, with D possibly matching TRBD1 (6 bases). The V gene lost 6 bases and the J gene lost 5 bases, with 17 bases spanning the gap. The CDR3 loop spans 15 amino acids. Per germline, CDR1 SGHTA and CDR2 FQGNSA. The DNA for the CDR3 is TGTGCCAGCAGGCCCCCGGGGGCTGGGGATCAGCCCCAGCATTTT. Protein: CASRPPGAGDQPQHF.

V is TRBV10-3 and J is TRBJ1-5; D is perhaps TRBD1 (5 bases). The CDR3 sequence is 14 residues long. Germline values: CDR1 ENHRY, CDR2 SYGVKD. Trimming pared 0 bases from V and 4 bases from J, leaving 7 bases between. CDR3 loop: CAISESQGNQPQHF. The CDR3 region has the DNA TGTGCCATCAGTGAGTCGCAGGGTAATCAGCCCCAGCATTTT.

The count of this clone is one. The J gene is TRBJ1-2, the V gene TRBV6-1; D might be TRBD1 (6 bases). V gave up 3 bases and J gave up 7 bases, with 24 bases separating them. Per germline, CDR1 MNHNS and CDR2 SASEGT. The CDR3 runs 17 residues. The CDR3 sequence is CASSDEGIPDRDGGYTF. Written as DNA, the CDR3 is TGTGCCAGCAGTGATGAGGGGATCCCGGACAGAGACGGTGGCTACACCTTC.

The chain carries TRBV27 and TRBJ1-5, with 7 bases identical to TRBD1. Losses at the gene ends were 5 bases for V and 4 bases for J; bases not matched to a gene: 5. CDR1 is MNHEY, CDR2 SMNVEV, per germline (reference sequence). The CDR3 length is 14 residues. As DNA, the CDR3 is TGTGCCAGCAGTCAGGGGACAGCTAATCAGCCCCAGCATTTT. Amino acid sequence: CASSQGTANQPQHF.

The rearrangement joins TRBV2 to TRBJ2-5, with D possibly being TRBD2 (6 bases). The CDR3 has 15 amino acids. From germline, CDR1 is SNHLY and CDR2 FYNNEI. Between the trimmed V and J ends, which lost 6 bases and 0 bases, there was a span of 14 bases. The CDR3 spells CASRRNLANQETQYF. CDR3 DNA: TGTGCCAGCAGACGAAACCTAGCGAACCAAGAGACCCAGTACTTC.

The chain is built from TRBV9 and TRBJ2-7; 8 bases align to TRBD2. This CDR3 contains 15 residues. The ends lost 1 base at V and 2 bases at J; junction bases unmatched: 5. Germline CDR1 reads SGDLS; CDR2 reads YYNGEE. CDR3 in amino acids: CASSVSSGRPYEQYF. CDR3 DNA sequence: TGTGCCAGCAGCGTATCTAGCGGGCGTCCCTACGAGCAGTACTTC. Together with reference TRBV9 and TRBJ2-7, the CDR3 gives the full variable domain: DSGVTQTPKHLITATGQRVTLRCSPRSGDLSVYWYQQSLDQGLQFLIQYYNGEERAKGNILERFSAQQFPDLHSELNLSSLELGDSALYFCASSVSSGRPYEQYFGPGTRLTVT.

The chain is built from TRBV5-1 and TRBJ2-7, with a weak D call TRBD1 (6 bases). V was clipped by 2 bases and J by 2 bases, with 8 bases between them. Germline values: CDR1 SGHRS, CDR2 YFSETQ. The CDR3 has 13 amino acids. The CDR3 DNA sequence: TGCGCCAGCAGCTTCCAGGGGACCTACGAGCAGTACTTC. This gives the protein CASSFQGTYEQYF.

The chain carries TRBV6-5 and TRBJ2-5; TRBD2 matches at 8 bases. The V segment lost 2 bases and the J segment 5 bases; nucleotides outside the gene matches: 7. The germline CDR1 and CDR2 sequences are MNHEY and SVGAGI. CDR3 length: 15 amino acids. The DNA of the CDR3 is TGTGCCAGCAGTTACGGTGGCGGGGGGAGGGAGACCCAGTACTTC. Translating gives CASSYGGGGRETQYF.

The rearrangement uses TRBV5-6 and TRBJ2-3; 9 nucleotides line up with TRBD2. The junction had 4 bases not matched to a gene; V was cut back by 2 bases and J by 3 bases. Germline V gene lookup returns CDR1 SGHDT and CDR2 YYEEEE. The CDR3 totals 15 residues. The CDR3 spells CASSFSGSATDTQYF. In DNA, the CDR3 is TGTGCCAGCAGCTTTAGCGGGAGCGCGACAGATACGCAGTATTTT.

The chain couples TRBV5-4 to TRBJ1-1, with TRBD1 matching over 10 bases. CDR3 length: 16 residues. Trimming cost V 2 bases and J 3 bases; bases outside gene matches: 7. CDR1 SGHNT and CDR2 YYREEE come from the germline V gene (reference sequence). The CDR3 coding sequence is TGTGCCAGCAGCTTTTTACGACAGGGGGCTGACACTGAAGCTTTCTTT. Translated, it gives CASSFLRQGADTEAFF.

This chain links TRBV6-5 with TRBJ1-2, with 8 positions matching TRBD1. CDR1 and CDR2 (germline): MNHEY, SVGAGI. The CDR3 is 15 residues long. Trimming at V came to 0 bases and at J to 5 bases, leaving 5 bases not matched to a gene. The CDR3 bases are TGTGCCAGCAGTTACTCTTCACAGGGGGGTTATGGCTACACCTTC. Translating gives CASSYSSQGGYGYTF.

This clone was detected only a few times. The chain has TRBV7-2 and TRBJ2-5; D perhaps matches TRBD1 (6 bases). V dropped 2 bases and J dropped 0 bases, with 7 bases sitting between them. CDR1 is SGHTA, CDR2 FQGNSA, per germline. The CDR3 runs 14 residues. CDR3 in DNA: TGTGCCAGCAGCTTAAGGGGGTACCAAGAGACCCAGTACTTC. This encodes CASSLRGYQETQYF.

This chain uses TRBV7-2 with TRBJ2-1; D is uncertain. The CDR3 loop spans 13 amino acids. Trimming stripped 2 bases from V and 9 bases from J, with 11 bases between. CDR1 and CDR2 from the germline V gene are SGHTA and FQGNSA. In DNA, the CDR3 is TGTGCCAGCAGCTTATTTTTCTCGGCTGAGCAGTTCTTC. Its protein is CASSLFFSAEQFF.

This chain joins TRBV14 and TRBJ1-2; D unclear. V dropped 4 bases and J dropped 4 bases, with 13 bases sitting between them. In germline, CDR1 is SGHDN, CDR2 FVKESK. The CDR3 extends over 14 amino acids. DNA of the CDR3: TGTGCCAGCAGCCCACCTGCGCCAACCTATGGCTACACCTTC. It specifies CASSPPAPTYGYTF.

CDR3 in amino acids: CASSSGLYYEQYF. The CDR3 bases are TGTGCCAGCAGCTCGGGACTTTACTACGAGCAGTACTTC. The chain recombines TRBV5-6 with TRBJ2-7, with a tentative D call TRBD2 (6 bases). From germline, CDR1 is SGHDT and CDR2 YYEEEE. This CDR3 has 13 amino acids. Trimming pared 3 bases from V and 3 bases from J, leaving 10 bases between.

This chain joins TRBV14 and TRBJ2-5, with D possibly TRBD1 on 6 matching bases. The CDR3 totals 14 residues. Trimming took off 1 base at V and 4 bases at J, with 10 bases between the two ends. From germline, CDR1 is SGHDN and CDR2 FVKESK. CDR3 DNA sequence: TGTGCCAGCAGCCAAGGGGGGCCGGTAGAGACCCAGTACTTC. Encoded protein: CASSQGGPVETQYF. The variable domain in full, completed from reference TRBV14 and TRBJ2-5, reads EAGVTQFPSHSVIEKGQTVTLRCDPISGHDNLYWYRRVMGKEIKFLLHFVKESKQDESGMPNNRFLAERTGGTYSTLKVQPAELEDSGVYFCASSQGGPVETQYFGPGTRLLVL.

The V call is TRBV7-2, the J call TRBJ2-7, with 10 positions matching TRBD2. V was clipped by 6 bases and J by 13 bases; unmatched bases: 9. Germline V gene sequence: CDR1 SGHTA, CDR2 FQGNSA. The CDR3 totals 12 residues. CDR3 protein: CASSFTSGIGYF. CDR3 nucleotide sequence: TGTGCCAGCAGTTTTACTAGCGGGATAGGATACTTC.

A few counts support this clone. One junction end does not reproduce the germline sequence, and a read error may be involved. This rearrangement joins TRBV7-6 to TRBJ2-6; 8 bases are shared with TRBD1. The CDR3 is 14 residues long. Germline V CDR1 and CDR2: SGHVS, FNYEAQ. The CDR3 DNA is TGTGCCAGCAGCCCGGATACAGGGGGCAACGTCCTGACTTTC. Translation gives CASSPDTGGNVLTF.

V is TRBV7-2 and J is TRBJ2-4; the match to TRBD1 covers 7 bases. The V gene's germline CDR1 is SGHTA and CDR2 FQGNSA. CDR3 length equals 13 residues. V was pared by 0 bases and J by 11 bases, with 4 bases of the junction left unmatched. CDR3 DNA sequence: TGTGCCAGCAGCTTAGCTGAGGGGGCAGTTCAGTACTTC. This encodes CASSLAEGAVQYF. Full variable domain (rest looked up from reference TRBV7-2 and TRBJ2-4): GAGVSQSPSNKVTEKGKDVELRCDPISGHTALYWYRQSLGQGLEFLIYFQGNSAPDKSGLPSDRFSAERTGGSVSTLTIQRTQQEDSAVYLCASSLAEGAVQYFGAGTRLSVL.

The genes are TRBV20-1 and TRBJ2-1; D uncertain. CDR1 and CDR2 (germline): DFQATT, SNEGSKA (reference sequence). This CDR3 region has 11 residues. The V gene lost 4 bases and the J gene lost 5 bases, with 6 bases spanning the gap. In nucleotides, the CDR3 is TGCAGTGCTAACCGGAACAATGAGCAGTTCTTC. Translating it yields CSANRNNEQFF.

The genes are TRBV9 and TRBJ2-6, with D perhaps given as TRBD1 or TRBD2 (5 bases each). CDR1 and CDR2 (germline): SGDLS, YYNGEE. V was trimmed by 0 bases and J by 0 bases, leaving 13 bases between them. The CDR3 spans 18 residues. In DNA, the CDR3 is TGTGCCAGCAGCGTAGACTTGGGGGACCACTCTGGGGCCAACGTCCTGACTTTC. Its protein is CASSVDLGDHSGANVLTF.

The chain is built from TRBV5-1 and TRBJ2-7, with D possibly being TRBD2 (6 bases). CDR3 size: 14 residues. V dropped 3 bases and J dropped 3 bases, with 13 bases sitting between them. Germline CDR1 is SGHRS and CDR2 is YFSETQ. The CDR3 DNA reads as TGCGCCAGCAGCTGGGAGACTAGAAGCTACGAGCAGTACTTC. Its protein product is CASSWETRSYEQYF.

The chain couples TRBV18 to TRBJ2-7; the match to TRBD2 covers 13 bases. The CDR3 contains 16 residues. J lost 7 bases, V lost 3 bases, and 9 bases had no gene match. CDR1 KGHSH and CDR2 LQKENI come from the germline V gene. Written as DNA, the CDR3 is TGTGCCAGCTCACCCTCGAAACTAGCGGGAGGGCAAGAGCAGTACTTC. Protein sequence: CASSPSKLAGGQEQYF.

This clone was observed a single time. The chain employs TRBV30 and TRBJ2-7, with D possibly being TRBD1 or TRBD2 (5 bases each). The CDR3 is made up of 11 amino acids. The V and J ends lost 4 bases and 7 bases respectively, with 11 bases between them. Germline values: CDR1 GTSNPN, CDR2 SVGIG (reference sequence). The DNA for the CDR3 is TGTGCCTGGAACCGGGGCGGGGAGCAGTACTTC. It yields the protein CAWNRGGEQYF.

The gene calls are TRBV7-2 and TRBJ1-5, with TRBD1 matching 8 bases. Trimming at V came to 1 base and at J to 9 bases, leaving 5 bases not matched to a gene. CDR3 length: 14 amino acids. Germline V gene sequence: CDR1 SGHTA, CDR2 FQGNSA. CDR3 sequence (DNA): TGTGCCAGCAGCTTAGGGACAGGGAACACGCCCCAGCATTTT. Encoded protein: CASSLGTGNTPQHF.